A single TCR beta chain is shown here with its context. The treatment here: some 20 received Ad26.COV2.S at low or high dose, single or two shots; 5 received placebo; per-sample allocation not given. It was on day 63 after the first vaccine or placebo injection that samples were taken. The record originates from a study of Ad26.COV2.S vaccination and SARS-CoV-2 variants. Overall study context: Participant was drawn from the COV1001 Ad26.COV2.S trial arm. Each vaccinee took Ad26.COV2.S intramuscularly, once or twice 56 days apart.

Sequencing used immunoSEQ multiplex PCR; TCRdb keeps in-frame clones, though not all of them. The sample comprises under 400,000 clones, about nine tenths of which are singletons, and about 3% rests with the top ten. The receptor was derived from a person aged 18-65 years who received the Ad26.COV2.S COVID-19 vaccine or a placebo. Material: peripheral blood, obtained in a trial of Ad26.COV2.S vaccine versus placebo.

The CDR3: CASSLAGRGVTDTQYF. CDR3 coding DNA: TGTGCCAGCAGCTTAGCAGGTAGAGGGGTTACAGATACGCAGTATTTT. J is TRBJ2-3 and V is TRBV7-2, with D perhaps being TRBD1 or TRBD2 (5 bases each). From germline, CDR1 is SGHTA and CDR2 FQGNSA. The CDR3 covers 16 residues. The V end lost 0 bases, the J end lost 3 bases, and 13 bases lay between the germline ends.